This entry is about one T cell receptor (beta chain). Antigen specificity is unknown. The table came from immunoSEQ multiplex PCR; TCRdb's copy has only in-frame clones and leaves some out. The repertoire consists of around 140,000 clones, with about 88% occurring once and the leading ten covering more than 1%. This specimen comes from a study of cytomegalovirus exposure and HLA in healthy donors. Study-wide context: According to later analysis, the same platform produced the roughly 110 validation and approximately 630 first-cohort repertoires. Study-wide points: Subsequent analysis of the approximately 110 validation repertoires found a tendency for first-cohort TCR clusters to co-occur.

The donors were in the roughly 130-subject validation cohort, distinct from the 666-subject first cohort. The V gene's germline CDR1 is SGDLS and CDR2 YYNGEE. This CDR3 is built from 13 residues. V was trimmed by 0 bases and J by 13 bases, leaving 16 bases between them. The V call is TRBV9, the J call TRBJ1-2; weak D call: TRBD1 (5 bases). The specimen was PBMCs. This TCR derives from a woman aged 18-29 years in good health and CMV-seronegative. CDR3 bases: TGTGCCAGCAGCGTAGTTCACGGCAGGGATTCCACCTTC. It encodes CASSVVHGRDSTF.